A selection of T cell receptor beta chains follows, all from one sample in a study of human T cells and chemical hapten exposure. TCRdb reprocessed the RACE reads with MiXCR, giving one entry per CDR3 protein. The table has around 120,000 distinct CDR3 sequences, around an eighth seen once. This material consisted of whole blood, taken in connection with sensitization to the hapten diphenylcyclopropenone (DPC). Receptors were obtained from a young woman with alopecia areata. Some clones in this sample may be carry-over from other donors' samples. Each CDR3 is given without its conserved first and last residue. A D gene is named only where the DNA matches it firmly.

>TRBD2|17|TRBJ2-7|TRBV18
ASSPGLAGGPLGPYEQY
>-|11|TRBJ2-7|TRBV29-1
SVGTGRNYEQY
>-|13|TRBJ1-1|TRBV11-2
ASSYYLRGGTEAF
>-|9|TRBJ2-5|TRBV20-1
SARGRDFHG
>-|10|TRBJ2-5|TRBV29-1
STRDPGETQY
>-|8|TRBJ1-2|TRBV29-1
SVEGHGYT
>-|14|TRBJ2-3|TRBV11-2
ASSSQWTGSTDTQY
>-|10|TRBJ2-1|TRBV11-3
ASSGPNNEQF
>-|10|TRBJ2-7|TRBV20-1
SARWTDAEQY
>-|13|TRBJ2-3|TRBV11-2
ASSLDRGVTDTQY
>-|8|TRBJ1-6|TRBV20-1
SASEPPLH
>-|13|TRBJ1-2|TRBV6-2/TRBV6-3
ASKMWERTFYGYT
>-|13|TRBJ1-1|TRBV7-9
ASSPPGSRATEAF
>-|11|TRBJ2-7|TRBV9
ASSSDSFYEQY
>-|12|TRBJ1-1|TRBV18
ASSPTGRNTEAF
>-|12|TRBJ2-1|TRBV28
ASSPNPPRDEQF
>TRBD2|13|TRBJ2-7|TRBV11-2
ASSYGLAVLDEQY
>-|9|TRBJ1-5|TRBV6-6
ASGGSQPQH
>-|13|TRBJ1-1|TRBV5-4
ASSLFSGALKGAF
>-|11|TRBJ2-1|TRBV7-9
ASSLRVPDEQF
>-|15|TRBJ1-2|TRBV6-6
ASSFTTTRETNYGYT
>TRBD2|13|TRBJ2-1|TRBV6-6
ASSYSRTSGFEQF
>-|13|TRBJ2-7|TRBV6-5
ASSYGQGGYYEQY
>TRBD2|14|TRBJ2-1|TRBV5-1
ASREEGLAAYNEQF
>-|12|TRBJ2-7|TRBV29-1
SVRGGDSSYEQY
>-|12|TRBJ2-7|TRBV6-2/TRBV6-3
ASSYPPSTYEQY
>-|9|TRBJ2-2|TRBV12-3/TRBV12-4
ASSFPGELF
>TRBD2|12|TRBJ2-5|TRBV20-1
SAPSTSGGETQY
>-|15|TRBJ2-7|TRBV7-2
ASSLGKGRGRSYEQY
>TRBD2|9|TRBJ2-3|TRBV30
AWSKGLTQY
>-|11|TRBJ1-2|TRBV7-2
ASSPTGSSGYT
>TRBD1|12|TRBJ2-7|TRBV6-2/TRBV6-3
ASSRTGSPYEQY
>TRBD1|13|TRBJ2-7|TRBV7-8
ASSLGIQGAYEQY
>-|11|TRBJ1-6|TRBV6-2/TRBV6-3
ASSYGGFSPLH
>-|16|TRBJ1-6|TRBV6-5
ASSSKRGSSSYNSPLH
>-|13|TRBJ1-1|TRBV6-6
ASSYGSGYVTEAF
>-|12|TRBJ2-7|TRBV7-6
ASSPTETSYEQY
>-|13|TRBJ1-1|TRBV4-3
ASSQAISSNTEAF
>TRBD1|14|TRBJ2-5|TRBV7-2
ASSPPGQGTVETQY
>TRBD1|12|TRBJ2-3|TRBV6-1
ASIGTGGTDTQY
>TRBD2|11|TRBJ2-3|TRBV29-1
SVEVGGDLTQY
>TRBD2|14|TRBJ2-3|TRBV27
ASSLAGEISTDTQY
>TRBD1|14|TRBJ1-2|TRBV12-3/TRBV12-4
VSSPGQGNTYYGYT
>-|15|TRBJ1-4|TRBV14
ASSQVGQGRLNEKLF
>-|11|TRBJ1-1|TRBV5-1
ASSLARDPEAF
>-|10|TRBJ2-7|TRBV12-3/TRBV12-4
ASSLQSYGQY
>TRBD2|14|TRBJ2-3|TRBV7-9
ASSLGGLAGTDTQY
>-|13|TRBJ1-6|TRBV7-9
ASSPRRSYNSPLH
>-|11|TRBJ2-4|TRBV12-3/TRBV12-4
ASNRDSQNIQY
>-|11|TRBJ1-4|TRBV20-1
SPLLSTNEKLF
>TRBD1|12|TRBJ1-5|TRBV7-8
ASSGQGEGQPQH
>-|9|TRBJ2-5|TRBV10-1
ASSDNREMY
>TRBD2|13|TRBJ2-3|TRBV19
ASSTEWAGGDTQY
>-|9|TRBJ1-1|TRBV20-1
SALDSTEAF